What follows describes a single T cell receptor (beta chain). What it binds is unknown. The second PCR ran about 6 to 12 cycles with a sample-barcoded 5' primer and J-beta primers. Every cDNA molecule bore a tag from a template-switch adaptor containing 12 random nucleotides. Using its own MiXCR run on the 5' RACE reads, TCRdb lists one record per CDR3 protein. There are around 850,000 distinct CDR3 sequences in the sample; about 37% occur only once, and over 10% lies in the top ten. The sample is drawn from a study of blood T cells in healthy people across ages. On the study more broadly: When template switching was applied, about one barcoded beta molecule was captured per two T cells. Findings and caveats of the study: It was found that TCR beta diversity correlated strongly with the percentage of naive T cells. Using unsorted PBMCs precluded a conclusive naive versus antigen-experienced comparison.

The CDR3 has 15 residues. From germline, CDR1 is SGHTA and CDR2 FQGNSA. Germline trimming cut 5 bases from V and 5 bases from J; bases unmatched to any gene: 6. The chain uses TRBV7-2 and TRBJ2-3; 11 positions agree with TRBD2. Source material: blood. This TCR was sampled from a man aged 18 to 29 in good health. CDR3 DNA sequence: TGTGCCAGCAGCATAACTAGCGGGAGAGGAGATACGCAGTATTTT. Its protein is CASSITSGRGDTQYF.